These T cell receptor beta chains were read from a single sample in a study of CD8 T cells in ankylosing spondylitis. TCRdb independently ran MiXCR on the 5' RACE reads; one entry per CDR3 protein. The sample has 200,000 to 300,000 distinct CDR3 sequences; 20% to 30% are singletons. The sequenced sample was blood, either unsorted or a sorted T cell fraction (not recorded which). Receptors were obtained from a male donor with ankylosing spondylitis or in good health (not recorded which). Each CDR3 is given with its conserved first and last residue. Fields, in order: V gene, D gene, J gene, clone size, CDR3 protein, CDR3 DNA. A D gene is named only where the DNA matches it firmly. Clone size appears in some rows only: once, few, many, or a class for an expanded clone.

>TRBV20-1|TRBD1|TRBJ1-1|.
CSARLRGQGTEAFF
TGCAGTGCTAGACTCAGGGGACAGGGCACTGAAGCTTTCTTT
>TRBV9|.|TRBJ1-5|few
CASSGGAFSNQPQHF
TGTGCCAGCAGCGGAGGGGCTTTTAGCAATCAGCCCCAGCATTTT
>TRBV29-1|TRBD2|TRBJ2-5|many
CSVGFRLAQETQYF
TGCAGCGTTGGATTCAGACTAGCGCAAGAGACCCAGTACTTC
>TRBV5-1|TRBD2|TRBJ2-3|.
CASSLGLASDTQYF
TGCGCCAGCAGCCTGGGACTAGCGTCAGATACGCAGTATTTT
>TRBV7-9|.|TRBJ2-3|many
CASSLYGQADTQYF
TGTGCCAGCAGCTTATACGGTCAGGCAGATACGCAGTATTTT
>TRBV29-1|.|TRBJ2-3|.
CSAIERTDTQYF
TGCAGCGCAATAGAGAGGACAGATACGCAGTATTTT
>TRBV20-1|TRBD1|TRBJ2-3|many
CSAVRTGELTDTQYF
TGCAGTGCCGTGAGGACAGGGGAGCTCACAGATACGCAGTATTTT
>TRBV5-1|TRBD1|TRBJ2-1|.
CASSLGTTGNEQFF
TGCGCCAGCAGCTTGGGGACGACAGGGAATGAGCAGTTCTTC
>TRBV5-5|TRBD1|TRBJ2-1|many
CASSISLGQGSYNEQFF
TGTGCCAGCAGCATCTCTCTGGGACAGGGGAGCTACAATGAGCAGTTCTTC
>TRBV10-1|.|TRBJ2-1|.
CASSTGSVLGEQFF
TGCGCCAGCAGTACAGGGAGTGTGTTGGGTGAGCAGTTCTTC
>TRBV7-2|TRBD1|TRBJ2-7|many
CASSLTGTGSYEQYF
TGTGCCAGCAGCTTAACCGGGACAGGTTCCTACGAGCAGTACTTC
>TRBV10-2|TRBD1|TRBJ2-1|.
CASLRTGGNEQFF
TGCGCCAGCTTAAGGACAGGGGGCAATGAGCAGTTCTTC
>TRBV10-3|.|TRBJ2-5|.
CATGEPPGTQYF
TGTGCCACCGGAGAACCCCCCGGGACCCAGTACTTC
>TRBV12-3/TRBV12-4|.|TRBJ2-5|many
CASSLVEETQYF
TGTGCCAGCAGTTTAGTCGAGGAGACCCAGTACTTC
>TRBV20-1|TRBD2|TRBJ2-1|many
CSASLAENEQFF
TGCAGTGCTAGCCTAGCGGAAAATGAGCAGTTCTTC
>TRBV12-3/TRBV12-4|.|TRBJ2-6|.
CASSLDEVPGANVLTF
TGTGCCAGCAGTTTGGACGAGGTACCTGGGGCCAACGTCCTGACTTTC
>TRBV20-1|TRBD2|TRBJ2-1|.
CSARDSGGASEQFF
TGCAGTGCTAGAGATAGCGGGGGGGCCAGTGAGCAGTTCTTC
>TRBV2|.|TRBJ1-5|many
CASSLVSRANQPQHF
TGTGCCAGCAGTCTGGTTTCCAGGGCCAATCAGCCCCAGCATTTT
>TRBV5-1|.|TRBJ2-7|.
CASSGGAKAPYEQYF
TGCGCCAGCAGCGGCGGGGCGAAGGCTCCCTACGAGCAGTACTTC
>TRBV10-3|TRBD1|TRBJ1-2|many
CAISGRQGGGYTF
TGTGCCATCAGTGGTCGACAGGGCGGTGGCTACACCTTC
>TRBV5-1|.|TRBJ2-1|many
CASSDHRSNEQFF
TGCGCCAGCAGCGACCACCGGTCGAATGAGCAGTTCTTC
>TRBV12-5|TRBD1|TRBJ2-7|few
CAGYIPGQGHEQYF
TGTGCTGGCTATATTCCGGGACAGGGCCACGAGCAGTACTTC
>TRBV2|.|TRBJ2-7|.
CASSDDLGRPTSYEQYF
TGTGCCAGCAGTGATGACCTTGGTAGGCCAACTTCCTACGAGCAGTACTTC
>TRBV20-1|TRBD2|TRBJ2-3|many
CSARTQRGGNTDTQYF
TGCAGTGCTAGAACACAGCGGGGGGGGAACACAGATACGCAGTATTTT
>TRBV29-1|.|TRBJ2-7|few
CSVEGRDVGEQYF
TGCAGCGTTGAAGGTAGGGACGTGGGCGAGCAGTACTTC
>TRBV7-2|TRBD2|TRBJ2-2|.
CASSWRGGISGELFF
TGTGCCAGCAGCTGGCGGGGGGGCATCTCCGGGGAGCTGTTTTTT
>TRBV5-6|TRBD1|TRBJ2-7|.
CASSFRTRDSPFRQYF
TGTGCCAGCAGCTTTCGGACAAGGGACAGTCCCTTTCGGCAGTACTTC
>TRBV20-1|TRBD1|TRBJ1-2|.
CSARSTGRPFYGYTF
TGCAGTGCTAGATCGACAGGGAGACCTTTCTATGGCTACACCTTC
>TRBV20-1|.|TRBJ2-7|many
CSATSGRRDEQYF
TGCAGTGCTACAAGCGGTCGCCGGGACGAGCAGTACTTC
>TRBV5-1|TRBD1|TRBJ1-1|.
CASEVTGPNTEAFF
TGCGCCAGCGAGGTGACAGGGCCGAACACTGAAGCTTTCTTT
>TRBV12-3/TRBV12-4|.|TRBJ1-2|many
CASSLARWPSYGYTF
TGTGCCAGCAGTTTAGCGCGATGGCCGAGCTATGGCTACACCTTC
>TRBV20-1|.|TRBJ2-5|many
CSAEQTVQETQYF
TGCAGTGCGGAGCAGACGGTTCAAGAGACCCAGTACTTC